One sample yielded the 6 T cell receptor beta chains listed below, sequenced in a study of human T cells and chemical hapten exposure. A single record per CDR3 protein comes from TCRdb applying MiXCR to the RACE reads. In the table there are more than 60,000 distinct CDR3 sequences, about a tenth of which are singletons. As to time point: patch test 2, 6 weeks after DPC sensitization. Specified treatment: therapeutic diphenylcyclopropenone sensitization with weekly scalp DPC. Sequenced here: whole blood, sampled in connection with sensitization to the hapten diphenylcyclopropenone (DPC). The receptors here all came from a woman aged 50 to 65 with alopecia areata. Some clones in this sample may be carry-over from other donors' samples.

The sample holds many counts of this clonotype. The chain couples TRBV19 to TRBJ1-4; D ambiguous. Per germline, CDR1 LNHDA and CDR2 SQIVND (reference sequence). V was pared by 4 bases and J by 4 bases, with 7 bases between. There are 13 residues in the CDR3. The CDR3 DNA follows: TGTGCCAGTAGTACAGGACTTAATGAAAAACTGTTTTTT. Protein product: CASSTGLNEKLFF.

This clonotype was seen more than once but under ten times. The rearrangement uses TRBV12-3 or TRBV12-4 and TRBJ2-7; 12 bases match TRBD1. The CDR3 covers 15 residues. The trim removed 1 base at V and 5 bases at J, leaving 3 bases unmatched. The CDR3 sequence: CASSLGRDRGHEQYF. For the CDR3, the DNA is TGTGCCAGCAGTTTAGGTCGGGACAGGGGGCACGAGCAGTACTTC.

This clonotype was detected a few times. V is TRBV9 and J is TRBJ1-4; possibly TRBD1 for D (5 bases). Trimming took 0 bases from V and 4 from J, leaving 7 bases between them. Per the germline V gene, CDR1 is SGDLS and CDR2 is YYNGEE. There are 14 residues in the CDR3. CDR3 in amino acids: CASSVGQFNEKLFF. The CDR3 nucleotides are TGTGCCAGCAGCGTAGGACAGTTTAATGAAAAACTGTTTTTT.

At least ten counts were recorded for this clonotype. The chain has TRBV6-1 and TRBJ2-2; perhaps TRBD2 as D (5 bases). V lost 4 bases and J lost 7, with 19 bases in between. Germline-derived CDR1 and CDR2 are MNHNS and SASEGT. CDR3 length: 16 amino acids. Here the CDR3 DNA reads TGTGCCAGCAGTGGATTGATACCGGGATGGATCGGGGAGCTGTTTTTT. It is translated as CASSGLIPGWIGELFF.

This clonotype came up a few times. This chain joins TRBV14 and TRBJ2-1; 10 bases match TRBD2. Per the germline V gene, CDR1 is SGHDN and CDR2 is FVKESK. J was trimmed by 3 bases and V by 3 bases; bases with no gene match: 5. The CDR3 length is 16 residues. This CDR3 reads CASSHNPSGSYNEQFF. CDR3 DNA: TGTGCCAGCAGCCACAACCCTAGCGGGAGCTACAATGAGCAGTTCTTC.

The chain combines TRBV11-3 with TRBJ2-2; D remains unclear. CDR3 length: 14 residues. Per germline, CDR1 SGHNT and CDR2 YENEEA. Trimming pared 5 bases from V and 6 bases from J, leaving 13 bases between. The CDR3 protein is CASSDPNLSGELFF. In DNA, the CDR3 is TGTGCCAGCAGCGACCCGAATCTGTCCGGGGAGCTGTTTTTT. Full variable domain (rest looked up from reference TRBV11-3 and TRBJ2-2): EAGVVQSPRYKIIEKKQPVAFWCNPISGHNTLYWYLQNLGQGPELLIRYENEEAVDDSQLPKDRFSAERLKGVDSTLKIQPAELGDSAVYLCASSDPNLSGELFFGEGSRLTVL.